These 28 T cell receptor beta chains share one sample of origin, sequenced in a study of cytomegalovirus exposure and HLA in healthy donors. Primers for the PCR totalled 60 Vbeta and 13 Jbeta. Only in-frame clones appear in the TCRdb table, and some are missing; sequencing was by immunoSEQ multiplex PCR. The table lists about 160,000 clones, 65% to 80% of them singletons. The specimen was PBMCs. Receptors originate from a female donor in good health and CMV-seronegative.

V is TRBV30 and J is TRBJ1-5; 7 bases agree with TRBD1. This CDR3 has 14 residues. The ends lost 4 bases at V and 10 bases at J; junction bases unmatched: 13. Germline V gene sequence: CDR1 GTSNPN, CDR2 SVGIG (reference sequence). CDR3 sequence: CAWNGRQGESPQHF. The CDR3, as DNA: TGTGCCTGGAACGGTCGGCAGGGGGAAAGCCCCCAGCATTTT.

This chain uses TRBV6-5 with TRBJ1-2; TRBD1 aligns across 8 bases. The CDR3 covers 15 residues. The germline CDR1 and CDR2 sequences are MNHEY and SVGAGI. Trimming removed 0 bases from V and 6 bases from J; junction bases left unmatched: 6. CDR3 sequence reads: CASSYSDREVDGYTF. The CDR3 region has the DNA TGTGCCAGCAGTTACTCGGACAGGGAGGTGGATGGCTACACCTTC.

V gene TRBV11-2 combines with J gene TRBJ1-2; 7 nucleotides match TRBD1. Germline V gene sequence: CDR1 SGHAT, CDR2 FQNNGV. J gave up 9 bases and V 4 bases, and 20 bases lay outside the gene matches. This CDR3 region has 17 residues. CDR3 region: CASSSGVGRGTPRSYTF. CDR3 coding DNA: TGTGCCAGCAGCTCCGGGGTGGGCAGGGGGACCCCTAGAAGCTACACCTTC. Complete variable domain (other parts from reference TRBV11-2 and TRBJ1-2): EAGVAQSPRYKIIEKRQSVAFWCNPISGHATLYWYQQILGQGPKLLIQFQNNGVVDDSQLPKDRFSAERLKGVDSTLKIQPAKLEDSAVYLCASSSGVGRGTPRSYTFGSGTRLTVV.

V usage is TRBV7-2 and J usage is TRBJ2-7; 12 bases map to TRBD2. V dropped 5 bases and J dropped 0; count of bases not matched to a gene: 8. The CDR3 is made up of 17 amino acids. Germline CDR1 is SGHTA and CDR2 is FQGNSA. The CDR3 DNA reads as TGTGCCAGCAGCCTACTAGCGGGAGGAGGGGACTCCTACGAGCAGTACTTC. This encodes CASSLLAGGGDSYEQYF.

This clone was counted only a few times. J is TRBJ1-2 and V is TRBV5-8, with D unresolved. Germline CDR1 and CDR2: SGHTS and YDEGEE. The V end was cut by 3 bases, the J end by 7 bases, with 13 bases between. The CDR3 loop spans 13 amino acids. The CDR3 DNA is TGTGCCAGCAGCTCCCAGGTTAAGAGTGGCTACACCTTC. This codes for CASSSQVKSGYTF.

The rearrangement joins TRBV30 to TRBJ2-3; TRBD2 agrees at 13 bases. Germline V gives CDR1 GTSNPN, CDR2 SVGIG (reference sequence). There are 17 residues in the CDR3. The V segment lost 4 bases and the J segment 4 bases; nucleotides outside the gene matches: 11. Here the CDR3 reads CAWNRGLAGVGADTQYF. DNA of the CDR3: TGTGCCTGGAATCGAGGACTAGCGGGAGTTGGCGCAGATACGCAGTATTTT.

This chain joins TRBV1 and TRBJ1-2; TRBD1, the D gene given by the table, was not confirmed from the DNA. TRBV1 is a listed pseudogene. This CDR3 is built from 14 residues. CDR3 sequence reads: CTSSPRTGVYGYTF. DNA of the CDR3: TGCACCAGCAGCCCAAGGACAGGGGTCTATGGCTACACCTTC.

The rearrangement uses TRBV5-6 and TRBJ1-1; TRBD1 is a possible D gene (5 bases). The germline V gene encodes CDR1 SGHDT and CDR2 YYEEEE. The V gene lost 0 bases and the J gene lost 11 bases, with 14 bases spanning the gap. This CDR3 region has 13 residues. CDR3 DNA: TGTGCCAGCAGCTTGGACAGGACCGGGTGGGCTTTCTTT. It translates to CASSLDRTGWAFF.

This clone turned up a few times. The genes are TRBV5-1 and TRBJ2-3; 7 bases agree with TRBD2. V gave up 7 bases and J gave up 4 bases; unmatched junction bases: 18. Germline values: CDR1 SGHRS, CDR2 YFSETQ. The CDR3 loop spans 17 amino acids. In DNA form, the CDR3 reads TGCGCCAGCGACACCACTGCCGTCCGGGGGGTGTCAGATACGCAGTATTTT. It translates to CASDTTAVRGVSDTQYF.

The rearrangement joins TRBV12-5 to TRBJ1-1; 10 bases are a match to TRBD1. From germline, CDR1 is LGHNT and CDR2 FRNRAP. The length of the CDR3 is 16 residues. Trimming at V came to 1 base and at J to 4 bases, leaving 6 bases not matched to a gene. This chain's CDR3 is CASGLDPGQGVTEAFF. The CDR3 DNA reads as TGTGCTAGTGGTTTGGATCCCGGACAGGGGGTCACTGAAGCTTTCTTT.

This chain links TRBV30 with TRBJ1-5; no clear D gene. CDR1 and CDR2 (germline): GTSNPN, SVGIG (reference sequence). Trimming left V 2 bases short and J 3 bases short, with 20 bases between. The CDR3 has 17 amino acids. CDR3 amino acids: CAWSPGPSVISNQPQHF. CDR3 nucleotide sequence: TGTGCCTGGAGTCCTGGGCCGAGTGTAATATCCAATCAGCCCCAGCATTTT.

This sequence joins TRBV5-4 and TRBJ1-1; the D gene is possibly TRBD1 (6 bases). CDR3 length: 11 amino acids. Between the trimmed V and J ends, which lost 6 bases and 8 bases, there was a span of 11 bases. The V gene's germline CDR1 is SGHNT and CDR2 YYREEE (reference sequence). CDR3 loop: CASTLGTEAFF. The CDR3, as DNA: TGTGCCAGCACCTTAGGGACAGAAGCTTTCTTT.

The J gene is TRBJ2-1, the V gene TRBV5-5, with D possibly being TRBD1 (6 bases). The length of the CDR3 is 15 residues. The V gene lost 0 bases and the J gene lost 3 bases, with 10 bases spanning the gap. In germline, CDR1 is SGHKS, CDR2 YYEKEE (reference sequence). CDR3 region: CASSLGDIYYNEQFF. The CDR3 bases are TGTGCCAGCAGCTTGGGGGACATCTACTACAATGAGCAGTTCTTC.

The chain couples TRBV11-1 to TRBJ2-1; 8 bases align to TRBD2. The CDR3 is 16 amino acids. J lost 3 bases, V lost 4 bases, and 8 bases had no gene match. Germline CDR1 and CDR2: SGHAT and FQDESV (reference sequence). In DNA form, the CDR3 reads TGTGCCAGCAGCTCTTACGGGGGGGATGGCTACAATGAGCAGTTCTTC. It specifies CASSSYGGDGYNEQFF. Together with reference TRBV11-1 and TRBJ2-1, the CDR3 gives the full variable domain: EAEVAQSPRYKITEKSQAVAFWCDPISGHATLYWYRQILGQGPELLVQFQDESVVDDSQLPKDRFSAERLKGVDSTLKIQPAELGDSAMYLCASSSYGGDGYNEQFFGPGTRLTVL.

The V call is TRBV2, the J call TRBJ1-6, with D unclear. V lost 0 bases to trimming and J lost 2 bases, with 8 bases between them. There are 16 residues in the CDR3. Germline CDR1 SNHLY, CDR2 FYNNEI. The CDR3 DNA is TGTGCCAGCAGTGAAGCCCGGGGTGCCTATAATTCACCCCTCCACTTT. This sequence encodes CASSEARGAYNSPLHF.

CDR3 nucleotide sequence: TGTGCCATCAGCATGACCGGGACAGAACATGGTCAGACCCAGTACTTC. It translates to CAISMTGTEHGQTQYF. The J gene is TRBJ2-5, the V gene TRBV10-3; TRBD1 agrees at 7 bases. The junction had 16 bases not matched to a gene; V was cut back by 6 bases and J by 6 bases. The germline CDR1 and CDR2 sequences are ENHRY and SYGVKD. The CDR3 covers 16 residues.

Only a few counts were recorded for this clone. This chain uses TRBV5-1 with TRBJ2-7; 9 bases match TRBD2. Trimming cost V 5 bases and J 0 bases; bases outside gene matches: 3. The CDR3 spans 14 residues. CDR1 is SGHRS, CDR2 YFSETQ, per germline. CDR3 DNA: TGCGCCAGCAGGGCGGGGGGGGACTCCTACGAGCAGTACTTC. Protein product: CASRAGGDSYEQYF.

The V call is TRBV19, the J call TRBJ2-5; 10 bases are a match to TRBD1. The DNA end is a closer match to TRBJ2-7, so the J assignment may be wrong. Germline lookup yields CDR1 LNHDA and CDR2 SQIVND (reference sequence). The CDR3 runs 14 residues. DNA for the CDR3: TGTGCCAGTAGTCCCGGGACAGGGGCGTACGAGCAGTACTTC. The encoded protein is CASSPGTGAYEQYF.

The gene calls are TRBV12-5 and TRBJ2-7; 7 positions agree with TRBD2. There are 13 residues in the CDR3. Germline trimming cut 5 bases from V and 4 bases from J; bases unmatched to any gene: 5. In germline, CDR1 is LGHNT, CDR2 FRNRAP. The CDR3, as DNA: TGTGCTAGTGGTCGCGCTAGCGGTTACGAGCAGTACTTC. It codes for CASGRASGYEQYF.

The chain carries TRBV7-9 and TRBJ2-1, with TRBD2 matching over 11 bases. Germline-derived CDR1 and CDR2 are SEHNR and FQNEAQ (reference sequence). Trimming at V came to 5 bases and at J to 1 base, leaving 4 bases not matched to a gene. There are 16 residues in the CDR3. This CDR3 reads CASSVGTSGSYNEQFF. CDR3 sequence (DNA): TGTGCCAGCAGCGTCGGGACTAGCGGATCCTACAATGAGCAGTTCTTC.

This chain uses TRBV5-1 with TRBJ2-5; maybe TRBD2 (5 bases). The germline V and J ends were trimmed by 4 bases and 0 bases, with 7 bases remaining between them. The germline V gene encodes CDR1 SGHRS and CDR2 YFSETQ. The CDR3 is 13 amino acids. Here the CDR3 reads CASSRTHQETQYF. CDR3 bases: TGCGCCAGCAGCCGGACTCACCAAGAGACCCAGTACTTC.

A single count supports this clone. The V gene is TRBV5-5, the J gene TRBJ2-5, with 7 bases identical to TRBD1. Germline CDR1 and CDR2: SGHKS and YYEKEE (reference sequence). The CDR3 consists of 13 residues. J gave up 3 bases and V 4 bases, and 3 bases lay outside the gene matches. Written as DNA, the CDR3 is TGTGCCAGCAGCCCTGGGACAGAAGAGACCCAGTACTTC. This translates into CASSPGTEETQYF. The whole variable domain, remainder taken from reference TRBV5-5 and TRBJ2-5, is DAGVTQSPTHLIKTRGQQVTLRCSPISGHKSVSWYQQVLGQGPQFIFQYYEKEERGRGNFPDRFSARQFPNYSSELNVNALLLGDSALYLCASSPGTEETQYFGPGTRLLVL.

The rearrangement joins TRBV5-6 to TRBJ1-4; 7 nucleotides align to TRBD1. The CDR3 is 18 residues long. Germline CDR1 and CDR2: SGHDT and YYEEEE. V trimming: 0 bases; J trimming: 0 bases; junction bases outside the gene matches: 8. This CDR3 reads CASSLGQGAASTNEKLFF. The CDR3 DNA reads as TGTGCCAGCAGCTTGGGACAGGGAGCGGCTTCAACTAATGAAAAACTGTTTTTT.

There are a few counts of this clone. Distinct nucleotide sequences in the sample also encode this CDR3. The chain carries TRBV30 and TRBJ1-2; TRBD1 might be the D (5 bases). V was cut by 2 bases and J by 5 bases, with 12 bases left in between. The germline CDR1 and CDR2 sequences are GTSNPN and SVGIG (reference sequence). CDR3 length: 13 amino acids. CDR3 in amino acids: CAWSRQGGYGYTF. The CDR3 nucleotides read TGTGCCTGGAGTCGGCAGGGTGGTTATGGCTACACCTTC. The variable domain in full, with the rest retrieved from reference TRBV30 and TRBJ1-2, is SQTIHQWPATLVQPVGSPLSLECTVEGTSNPNLYWYRQAAGRGLQLLFYSVGIGQISSEVPQNLSASRPQDRQFILSSKKLLLSDSGFYLCAWSRQGGYGYTFGSGTRLTVV.

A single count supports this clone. The CDR3: CASSQQLGSGNEQYF. The CDR3 nucleotides read TGTGCCAGCAGCCAACAACTAGGTTCTGGGAACGAGCAGTACTTC. V gene TRBV4-2 combines with J gene TRBJ2-7, with D perhaps TRBD2 (5 bases). This CDR3 has 15 amino acids. The V gene lost 2 bases and the J gene lost 5 bases, with 16 bases spanning the gap. CDR1 is LGHNA, CDR2 YNFKEQ, per germline.

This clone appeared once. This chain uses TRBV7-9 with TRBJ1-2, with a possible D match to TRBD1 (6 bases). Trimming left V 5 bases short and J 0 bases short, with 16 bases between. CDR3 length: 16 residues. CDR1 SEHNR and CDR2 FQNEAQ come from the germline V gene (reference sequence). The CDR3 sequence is CASSPYQGRANYGYTF. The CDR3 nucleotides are TGTGCCAGCAGCCCCTACCAGGGGAGAGCTAACTATGGCTACACCTTC. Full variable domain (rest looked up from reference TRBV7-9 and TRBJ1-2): DTGVSQNPRHKITKRGQNVTFRCDPISEHNRLYWYRQTLGQGPEFLTYFQNEAQLEKSRLLSDRFSAERPKGSFSTLEIQRTEQGDSAMYLCASSPYQGRANYGYTFGSGTRLTVV.

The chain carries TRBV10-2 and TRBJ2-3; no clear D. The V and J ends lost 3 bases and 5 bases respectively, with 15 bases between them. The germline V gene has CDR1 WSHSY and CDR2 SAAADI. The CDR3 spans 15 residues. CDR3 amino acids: CASSDVWSVGDTQYF. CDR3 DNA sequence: TGCGCCAGCAGTGATGTTTGGAGCGTAGGAGATACGCAGTATTTT.

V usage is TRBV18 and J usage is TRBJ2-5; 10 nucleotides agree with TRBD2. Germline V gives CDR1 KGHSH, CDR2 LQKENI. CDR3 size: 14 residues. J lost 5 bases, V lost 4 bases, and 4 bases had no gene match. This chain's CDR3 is CASSHTSGEETQYF. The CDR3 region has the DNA TGTGCCAGCTCACATACTAGCGGGGAGGAGACCCAGTACTTC.